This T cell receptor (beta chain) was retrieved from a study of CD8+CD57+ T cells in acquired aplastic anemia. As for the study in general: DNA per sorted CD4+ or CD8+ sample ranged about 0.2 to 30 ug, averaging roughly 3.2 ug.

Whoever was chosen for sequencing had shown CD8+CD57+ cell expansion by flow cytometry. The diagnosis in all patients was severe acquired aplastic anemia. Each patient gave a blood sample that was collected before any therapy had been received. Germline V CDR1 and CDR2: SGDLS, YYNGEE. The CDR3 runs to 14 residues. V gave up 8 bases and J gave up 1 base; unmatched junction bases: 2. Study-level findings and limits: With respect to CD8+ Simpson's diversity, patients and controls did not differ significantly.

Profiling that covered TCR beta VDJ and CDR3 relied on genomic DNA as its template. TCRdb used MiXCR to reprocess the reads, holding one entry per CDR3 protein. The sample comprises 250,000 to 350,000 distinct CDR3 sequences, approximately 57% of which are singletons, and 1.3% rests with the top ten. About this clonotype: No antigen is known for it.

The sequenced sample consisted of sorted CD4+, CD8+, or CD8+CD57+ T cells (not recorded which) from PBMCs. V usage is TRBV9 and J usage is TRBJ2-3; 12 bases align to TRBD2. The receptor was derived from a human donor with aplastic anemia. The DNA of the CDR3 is TGTGCCAGAAGACTAGCGGGGGGCACAGATACGCAGTATTTT. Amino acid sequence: CARRLAGGTDTQYF.